This TCR beta chain was identified in a study of response to subunit inactivated influenza vaccine. The study, taken as a whole, reports: Each seasonal influenza vaccination, the authors suggested, recruits few new T cells.

Trimming stripped 7 bases from V and 4 bases from J, with 19 bases between. Germline-derived CDR1 and CDR2 are SQVTM and ANQGSEA. The CDR3 covers 14 residues. In this sample, this clonotype turned up a few times. Its target is unknown. TCRdb re-called the RT-PCR reads through MiXCR, storing one row per CDR3 protein. The data contain hundreds of thousands of distinct CDR3 sequences, roughly 18% of them singletons. The sample consisted of PBMCs from blood, taken roughly 5 days after vaccination. The gene calls are TRBV29-1 and TRBJ1-1; TRBD1 might be the D (6 bases). The sequence was obtained from a man between 45 and 60 years old who received an inactivated influenza vaccine. In DNA form, the CDR3 reads TGCAGCGCCGCCCCGCGGGGGGCTCCCACTGAAGCTTTCTTT. Encoded protein: CSAAPRGAPTEAFF.